This entry lists 24 T cell receptor beta chains sequenced from one sample in a study of blood T cells in healthy people across ages. A second roughly 6 to 11 cycle PCR used barcoded and J-beta primers. MiXCR, applied by TCRdb to the 5' RACE reads, yields one record per CDR3 protein. The sample contains about 1.4 million distinct CDR3 sequences, around 55% of which appear only once. Sequencing was carried out using blood. All receptors derive from a man younger than 35 in good health.

This clonotype was seen a single time. This sequence joins TRBV20-1 and TRBJ2-7, with 9 bases identical to TRBD1. The V and J ends lost 4 bases and 4 bases, in that order; junction bases with no gene match: 11. Germline values: CDR1 DFQATT, CDR2 SNEGSKA (reference sequence). The CDR3 consists of 15 residues. In nucleotides, the CDR3 is TGCAGTGCTAACAGAAGGGACAGGGAGACTTACGAGCAGTACTTC. Protein sequence: CSANRRDRETYEQYF.

V usage is TRBV29-1 and J usage is TRBJ2-1; no clear D. V was shortened by 4 bases and J by 9 bases, with 10 bases between the two germline ends. Germline CDR1 SQVTM, CDR2 ANQGSEA. The CDR3 sequence is 11 residues long. The CDR3: CSVATMGEQFF. The CDR3 coding sequence is TGCAGCGTTGCTACTATGGGTGAGCAGTTCTTC.

CDR3 region: CASSTGFVGETQYF. The CDR3 DNA is TGTGCCAGCTCCACGGGCTTCGTGGGAGAGACCCAGTACTTC. The chain combines TRBV6-5 with TRBJ2-7; D is uncertain. The DNA end favors TRBJ2-5, so the J call may be wrong. This CDR3 is built from 14 residues. Germline V gene sequence: CDR1 MNHEY, CDR2 SVGAGI.

The chain links TRBV2 to TRBJ2-1, with D perhaps TRBD1 (6 bases). CDR1 is SNHLY and CDR2 is FYNNEI in the germline V gene. V was clipped by 7 bases and J by 4 bases, with 17 bases between them. This CDR3 spans 15 amino acids. DNA for the CDR3: TGTGCCAGCATAATTGGGACACCCGAATACAATGAGCAGTTCTTC. Translation gives CASIIGTPEYNEQFF.

V usage is TRBV12-3 or TRBV12-4 and J usage is TRBJ1-2, with a weak D call TRBD1 (6 bases). The CDR3 runs to 15 residues. Trimming took 2 bases from V and 7 from J, leaving 17 bases between them. The CDR3 DNA reads TGTGCCAGCAGTTTATCTAGGGGTTGGGGGGCTGGCTACACCTTC. This sequence encodes CASSLSRGWGAGYTF.

This chain links TRBV30 with TRBJ1-2; unclear D gene. Germline V lookup: CDR1 GTSNPN, CDR2 SVGIG (reference sequence). V lost 4 bases, J lost 6 bases, and 12 bases lay in between. The CDR3 runs to 12 residues. CDR3 loop: CAWNLFEDGYTF. DNA for the CDR3: TGTGCCTGGAACCTGTTTGAGGATGGCTACACCTTC.

In DNA, the CDR3 is TGTGCCAGCAGCCTACTGTATACGCAGTATTTT. This sequence encodes CASSLLYTQYF. V gene TRBV27 combines with J gene TRBJ2-3, with D hard to call. Deletions cut 6 bases from V and 7 bases from J, with 8 bases between. The length of the CDR3 is 11 residues. CDR1 is MNHEY, CDR2 SMNVEV, per germline (reference sequence).

The V gene is TRBV20-1, the J gene TRBJ1-2; D uncertain. The V end lost 0 bases, the J end lost 8 bases, and 13 bases lay between the germline ends. CDR1 and CDR2 from the germline V gene are DFQATT and SNEGSKA (reference sequence). This CDR3 contains 13 residues. DNA of the CDR3: TGCAGTGCTAGAGATCGGGGTCTGGAGGGCTACACCTTC. Its protein product is CSARDRGLEGYTF.

Worth noting for this clonotype: The germline gene is not matched at one end of the junction; a read error may be the cause. The chain links TRBV10-3 to TRBJ1-4; possibly TRBD1 for D (6 bases). CDR1 is ENHRY, CDR2 SYGVKD, per germline. CDR3 size: 15 residues. Written as DNA, the CDR3 is TGTGCAATCAGTGAGACCGGGTCACAGGGTGAAAAACTGTTTTTT. Its translation: CAISETGSQGEKLFF.

The CDR3 loop reads CASSSLRGPNEQFF. DNA of the CDR3: TGTGCCAGCAGTTCATTACGGGGGCCCAATGAGCAGTTCTTC. This rearrangement joins TRBV12-3 or TRBV12-4 to TRBJ2-1; D tentatively reads TRBD1 or TRBD2 (6 bases each). V dropped 4 bases and J dropped 6 bases, with 13 bases sitting between them. This CDR3 contains 14 residues.

This chain links TRBV27 with TRBJ2-1, with 8 bases matching TRBD2. Germline loops: CDR1 MNHEY, CDR2 SMNVEV (reference sequence). Trimming cost V 3 bases and J 10 bases; bases outside gene matches: 5. This CDR3 is 13 amino acids long. CDR3 DNA: TGTGCCAGCAGTTTGGGGCGGGGGGCCGAGCAGTTCTTC. Its protein is CASSLGRGAEQFF.

A few counts support this clonotype. In nucleotides, the CDR3 is TGTGCCAGCAGTCCTTGGGGCAGGGGATCCTACGAGCAGTACTTC. Amino acid sequence: CASSPWGRGSYEQYF. This chain joins TRBV12-3 or TRBV12-4 and TRBJ2-7; D is possibly TRBD1 (6 bases). The V end lost 5 bases, the J end lost 1 base, and 15 bases lay between the germline ends. This CDR3 region has 15 residues.

The CDR3 region has the DNA TGCGCCAGCAGCCAAGTCGAGGCAGGGGGGCAGCCCCAGCATTTT. It is translated as CASSQVEAGGQPQHF. The chain is built from TRBV4-1 and TRBJ1-5; TRBD1 matches at 7 bases. Germline trimming cut 1 base from V and 7 bases from J; bases unmatched to any gene: 7. The CDR3 sequence is 15 residues long. Germline V lookup: CDR1 MGHRA, CDR2 YSYEKL.

The chain links TRBV12-3 or TRBV12-4 to TRBJ2-5; D is uncertain. The CDR3 length is 14 residues. Trimming pared 5 bases from V and 1 base from J, leaving 11 bases between. The CDR3 DNA is TGTGCCAGCAGTCCAAGTAGTTTCCAAGAGACCCAGTACTTC. This codes for CASSPSSFQETQYF.

The chain uses TRBV6-6 and TRBJ1-6; a weak D match, TRBD1 (5 bases). Germline V gene sequence: CDR1 MNHNY, CDR2 SVGAGI (reference sequence). Trimming left V 2 bases short and J 8 bases short, with 10 bases between. This CDR3 is 14 amino acids long. The chain's CDR3 is CASSYRDGYSPLHF. The CDR3 nucleotides are TGTGCCAGCAGTTACCGGGACGGCTATTCACCCCTCCACTTT.

The rearrangement uses TRBV4-1 and TRBJ2-3; TRBD2 agrees at 8 bases. V was clipped by 1 base and J by 0 bases; unmatched bases: 3. There are 16 residues in the CDR3. Per germline, CDR1 MGHRA and CDR2 YSYEKL. CDR3 loop: CASSQVRGGSTDTQYF. In nucleotides, the CDR3 is TGCGCCAGCAGCCAAGTTCGGGGGGGAAGCACAGATACGCAGTATTTT.

The count of this clonotype is one. The chain has TRBV7-2 and TRBJ1-1; TRBD1 might be the D (5 bases). Germline CDR1 and CDR2: SGHTA and FQGNSA. V lost 1 base to trimming and J lost 11 bases, with 11 bases between them. The CDR3 runs 12 residues. CDR3 nucleotide sequence: TGTGCCAGCAGCTTAGTACGAGGGACGGCTTTCTTT. It encodes CASSLVRGTAFF.

This sequence joins TRBV7-9 and TRBJ2-5; D is unclear. This CDR3 comprises 13 residues. The germline V gene encodes CDR1 SEHNR and CDR2 FQNEAQ (reference sequence). V gave up 2 bases and J gave up 2 bases, with 6 bases separating them. The CDR3: CASSLYFQETQYF. Here the CDR3 DNA reads TGTGCCAGCAGCTTATATTTTCAAGAGACCCAGTACTTC.

In its sample, this clonotype was seen a few times. The V gene is TRBV4-1, the J gene TRBJ2-5; D gene uncertain. Germline lookup yields CDR1 MGHRA and CDR2 YSYEKL. The V end was cut by 3 bases, the J end by 4 bases, with 15 bases between. The CDR3 runs to 15 residues. The CDR3 DNA reads TGCGCCAGCAGCCACTGGACCGAGACCGGAGAGACCCAGTACTTC. Protein product: CASSHWTETGETQYF.

In this sample, this clonotype turned up a few times. The chain is built from TRBV20-1 and TRBJ2-3, with D uncertain. The germline CDR1 and CDR2 sequences are DFQATT and SNEGSKA (reference sequence). CDR3 length: 13 amino acids. V gave up 3 bases and J gave up 2 bases, with 9 bases separating them. CDR3 loop: CSARPSNTDTQYF. In DNA, the CDR3 is TGCAGTGCTAGGCCCTCTAACACAGATACGCAGTATTTT.

A few counts support this clonotype. V and J are TRBV5-1 and TRBJ2-1; 8 positions agree with TRBD2. In germline, CDR1 is SGHRS, CDR2 YFSETQ. The V and J ends lost 0 bases and 3 bases, in that order; junction bases with no gene match: 5. The CDR3 is 16 amino acids. CDR3 DNA sequence: TGCGCCAGCAGCTTGGCCAGCGGGGGCTTCTACAATGAGCAGTTCTTC. Its protein is CASSLASGGFYNEQFF. Complete variable domain (other parts from reference TRBV5-1 and TRBJ2-1): KAGVTQTPRYLIKTRGQQVTLSCSPISGHRSVSWYQQTPGQGLQFLFEYFSETQRNKGNFPGRFSGRQFSNSRSEMNVSTLELGDSALYLCASSLASGGFYNEQFFGPGTRLTVL.

The chain joins TRBV12-3 or TRBV12-4 to TRBJ2-4; maybe TRBD1 (6 bases). The CDR3 sequence is 14 residues long. V was cut by 7 bases and J by 9 bases, with 19 bases left in between. The CDR3 reads CASTSPDRSGIQYF. In nucleotides, the CDR3 is TGTGCCAGCACTAGCCCGGACAGATCGGGCATTCAGTACTTC.

This clonotype was observed a handful of times. This sequence joins TRBV29-1 and TRBJ2-7; 8 bases are a match to TRBD1. The CDR3 is 13 amino acids. Germline V gives CDR1 SQVTM, CDR2 ANQGSEA. V lost 5 bases, J lost 3 bases, and 6 bases stayed unmatched. The CDR3 is CSVSTGEVYEQYF. CDR3 bases: TGCAGCGTTTCGACAGGGGAAGTCTACGAGCAGTACTTC.

The chain combines TRBV7-9 with TRBJ2-5; tentatively, D is TRBD1 (6 bases). The ends were cut back, 3 bases at V and 5 bases at J, with 10 bases in the middle. The germline CDR1 and CDR2 sequences are SEHNR and FQNEAQ (reference sequence). The length of the CDR3 is 13 residues. The CDR3 DNA sequence: TGTGCCAGCAGCTTTCACGACAGGGAGACCCAGTACTTC. This translates into CASSFHDRETQYF.